Given below is one T cell receptor (beta chain) in context. Antigen unknown. Amplification used 60 Vbeta primers and 13 Jbeta primers. Repertoires were generated with immunoSEQ multiplex PCR, while TCRdb's copy carries only in-frame clones and drops some. The sample includes around 140,000 clones, approximately 80% of them seen just once. The data were taken from a study of cytomegalovirus exposure and HLA in healthy donors. This CDR3 has 16 residues. In germline, CDR1 is SGHRS, CDR2 YFSETQ. V gave up 0 bases and J gave up 3 bases; unmatched junction bases: 6. Regarding the study as a whole: Most likely, a cluster of highly shared sequence variants arose as a sequencing artifact. Cytomegalovirus association was assigned to about 180 TCR beta chains. HLA-A and HLA-B allele assignments for most subjects were reportedly predicted accurately using TCR beta sequences.

The V and J genes are TRBV5-1 and TRBJ2-7; TRBD2 matches at 10 bases. The clonotype comes from a female donor in good health and CMV-seronegative. Input material: PBMCs. This CDR3 is CASSLGRASGSYEQYF. For the CDR3, the DNA is TGCGCCAGCAGCTTGGGTCGGGCTAGCGGGAGCTACGAGCAGTACTTC.